The 10 T cell receptor beta chains below all came from one sample that was sequenced in a study of CD4 T cells in relation to SARS-CoV-2 and coronaviruses. Before the COVID-19 pandemic, during about 2010-2018, CD4+ T cells were taken from unexposed donors. The cells were cultured for around ten days before CD4+ T cells were isolated. Libraries were prepared by immunoSEQ multiplex PCR; TCRdb keeps only in-frame clonotypes and omits some of them. The repertoire holds 23,000 or so clones, with 70% to 80% as singletons. Their antigens remain unidentified. The sequenced material came from CD4+ T cells from PBMCs, cultured in vitro. The receptors were gathered from a human donor in good health.

V usage is TRBV4-2 and J usage is TRBJ1-2, with TRBD1 matching 8 bases. CDR1 is LGHNA, CDR2 YNFKEQ, per germline. The CDR3 is 15 amino acids. The junction had 8 bases not matched to a gene; V was cut back by 4 bases and J by 4 bases. CDR3: CASSRGQGQSYGYTF. For the CDR3, the DNA is TGTGCCAGCAGCCGAGGACAGGGCCAATCCTATGGCTACACCTTC.

The chain is built from TRBV7-8 and TRBJ1-4; 9 nucleotides match TRBD1. V lost 5 bases to trimming and J lost 8 bases; unmatched junction nucleotides: 6. Germline values: CDR1 SGHVS, CDR2 FQNEAQ. There are 14 residues in the CDR3. CDR3: CASSMGQGLEKLFF. The CDR3 DNA reads TGTGCCAGCAGCATGGGACAGGGACTCGAAAAACTGTTTTTT. Full variable domain (missing parts from reference TRBV7-8 and TRBJ1-4): GAGVSQSPRYKVAKRGQDVALRCDPISGHVSLFWYQQALGQGPEFLTYFQNEAQLDKSGLPSDRFFAERPEGSVSTLKIQRTQQEDSAVYLCASSMGQGLEKLFFGSGTQLSVL.

The table lists this clone with a few counts. The rearrangement uses TRBV9 and TRBJ1-4; D perhaps matches TRBD1 (5 bases). The germline CDR1 and CDR2 sequences are SGDLS and YYNGEE. There are 14 residues in the CDR3. V gave up 3 bases and J gave up 0 bases, with 6 bases separating them. The CDR3 DNA follows: TGTGCCAGCAGCGCGACAGCAACTAATGAAAAACTGTTTTTT. Translated, it gives CASSATATNEKLFF.

The CDR3 sequence: CASGGTGTDYEQYF. CDR3 DNA: TGTGCCAGCGGGGGAACCGGGACAGACTACGAGCAGTACTTC. V is TRBV2 and J is TRBJ2-7; 7 positions agree with TRBD1. The CDR3 length is 14 residues. The V segment lost 8 bases and the J segment 3 bases; nucleotides outside the gene matches: 10. Germline V gene lookup returns CDR1 SNHLY and CDR2 FYNNEI.

The V and J genes are TRBV25-1 and TRBJ2-5; D is undetermined. The ends were cut back, 4 bases at V and 4 bases at J, with 16 bases in the middle. The length of the CDR3 is 15 residues. The germline V gene encodes CDR1 MGHDK and CDR2 SYGVNS. The CDR3 nucleotides read TGTGCCAGCAGTGGACGGCCTGGGGTCGGAGAGACCCAGTACTTC. Protein product: CASSGRPGVGETQYF. Combining the CDR3 with reference TRBV25-1 and TRBJ2-5 gives the whole variable domain EADIYQTPRYLVIGTGKKITLECSQTMGHDKMYWYQQDPGMELHLIHYSYGVNSTEKGDLSSESTVSRIRTEHFPLTLESARPSHTSQYLCASSGRPGVGETQYFGPGTRLLVL.

The V gene is TRBV28, the J gene TRBJ2-2; no clear D. The CDR3 loop spans 12 amino acids. V lost 7 bases and J 4 bases, leaving 7 bases between the germline ends. Germline V gene sequence: CDR1 MDHEN, CDR2 SYDVKM. The CDR3 nucleotides read TGTGCCAGCAACCCGGTCACCGGGGAGCTGTTTTTT. Amino acids: CASNPVTGELFF. Looking up the rest from reference TRBV28 and TRBJ2-2 gives the full variable domain: DVKVTQSSRYLVKRTGEKVFLECVQDMDHENMFWYRQDPGLGLRLIYFSYDVKMKEKGDIPEGYSVSREKKERFSLILESASTNQTSMYLCASNPVTGELFFGEGSRLTVL.

This clone has more than one count but fewer than ten. This chain uses TRBV29-1 with TRBJ2-6; D is uncertain. The germline gives CDR1 SQVTM, CDR2 ANQGSEA. The CDR3 is 14 residues long. Trimming took 6 bases from V and 0 from J, leaving 9 bases between them. The CDR3 nucleotides are TGCAGCGTCCCTGTCCGCTCTGGGGCCAACGTCCTGACTTTC. Amino acids: CSVPVRSGANVLTF.

The gene calls are TRBV10-3 and TRBJ2-4, with TRBD1 matching over 12 bases. V gave up 10 bases and J gave up 8 bases; unmatched junction bases: 15. Germline V lookup: CDR1 ENHRY, CDR2 SYGVKD. The CDR3 is made up of 16 amino acids. CDR3 protein: CATALGTGGFMDIQYF. The CDR3 nucleotides are TGTGCCACCGCCCTTGGGACAGGGGGCTTCATGGACATTCAGTACTTC.

The chain carries TRBV6-2 or TRBV6-3 and TRBJ2-1; D might be TRBD2 (5 bases). This CDR3 is 17 amino acids long. Trimming left V 0 bases short and J 1 base short, with 13 bases between. From germline, CDR1 is MNHEY and CDR2 SVGEGT. CDR3 DNA sequence: TGTGCCAGCAGTTACTCCTTGATAAGGACTTCCTACAATGAGCAGTTCTTC. As protein: CASSYSLIRTSYNEQFF.

J is TRBJ2-5 and V is TRBV3-1 (or the pseudogene TRBV3-2), with a possible D match to TRBD2 (7 bases). The CDR3 loop spans 15 amino acids. Germline loops: CDR1 LGHDT, CDR2 YNNKEL (reference sequence). V was shortened by 3 bases and J by 5 bases, with 16 bases between the two germline ends. This chain's CDR3 is CASSHWGGPRETQYF. In nucleotides, the CDR3 is TGTGCCAGCAGCCACTGGGGGGGCCCTCGGGAGACCCAGTACTTC.